A single sample is the source of the 4 T cell receptor beta chains below, sequenced in a study of Ad26.COV2.S vaccination and SARS-CoV-2 variants. Libraries were prepared by immunoSEQ multiplex PCR; TCRdb keeps only in-frame clonotypes and omits some of them. The data show more than 350,000 clones, with 80% to 95% seen just once and 9.5% to 15% held by the top ten. Treatment given: roughly 18 received Ad26.COV2.S at low or high dose, single or two shots; several received placebo; per-sample allocation not given. Samples were taken on day 63 after the first vaccine or placebo injection. The sequences come from peripheral blood, collected in a trial of Ad26.COV2.S vaccine versus placebo. The receptors stem from a person between 18 and 65 years old who received the Ad26.COV2.S COVID-19 vaccine or a placebo.

V and J are TRBV6-6 and TRBJ2-6; no clear D. CDR3 length: 14 amino acids. Deletions cut 2 bases from V and 0 bases from J, with 2 bases between. Germline loops: CDR1 MNHNY, CDR2 SVGAGI (reference sequence). The CDR3 reads CASSYTSGANVLTF. The CDR3 DNA reads TGTGCCAGCAGTTACACCTCTGGGGCCAACGTCCTGACTTTC.

The CDR3 here is CASSFGDRGEAFF. The CDR3 DNA reads as TGTGCCAGCAGCTTCGGAGACAGGGGTGAAGCTTTCTTT. The V call is TRBV7-2, the J call TRBJ1-1; 8 bases fit TRBD1. Trimming cost V 3 bases and J 7 bases; bases outside gene matches: 4. The CDR3 is 13 amino acids. The V gene's germline CDR1 is SGHTA and CDR2 FQGNSA.

The chain employs TRBV10-3 and TRBJ2-3; TRBD2 matches 7 bases. Trimming cost V 6 bases and J 4 bases; bases outside gene matches: 4. Germline V gene sequence: CDR1 ENHRY, CDR2 SYGVKD. The CDR3 contains 13 residues. The CDR3 DNA sequence: TGTGCCATCAGGGAGCGGGACGCAGATACGCAGTATTTT. Translating gives CAIRERDADTQYF.

The J gene is TRBJ2-1, the V gene TRBV6-5; a possible D gene is TRBD2 (6 bases). The CDR3 spans 16 residues. Per the germline V gene, CDR1 is MNHEY and CDR2 is SVGAGI. The ends were cut back, 3 bases at V and 1 base at J, with 13 bases in the middle. CDR3 region: CASSYLPGRSYNEQFF. The CDR3 region has the DNA TGTGCCAGCAGTTATTTGCCAGGGAGGTCCTACAATGAGCAGTTCTTC.